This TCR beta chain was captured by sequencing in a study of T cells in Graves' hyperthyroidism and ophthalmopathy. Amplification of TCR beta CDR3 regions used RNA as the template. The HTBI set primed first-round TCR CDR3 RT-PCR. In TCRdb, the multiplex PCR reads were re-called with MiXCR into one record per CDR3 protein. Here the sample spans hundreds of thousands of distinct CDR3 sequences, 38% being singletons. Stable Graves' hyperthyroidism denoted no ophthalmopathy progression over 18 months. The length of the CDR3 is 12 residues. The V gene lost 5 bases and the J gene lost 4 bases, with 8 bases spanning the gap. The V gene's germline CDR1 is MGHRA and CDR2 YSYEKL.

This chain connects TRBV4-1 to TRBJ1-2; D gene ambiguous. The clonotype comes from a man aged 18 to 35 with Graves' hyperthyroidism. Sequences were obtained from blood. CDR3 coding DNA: TGCGCCAGCAGCTACCCAGGCTATGGCTACACCTTC. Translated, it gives CASSYPGYGYTF.